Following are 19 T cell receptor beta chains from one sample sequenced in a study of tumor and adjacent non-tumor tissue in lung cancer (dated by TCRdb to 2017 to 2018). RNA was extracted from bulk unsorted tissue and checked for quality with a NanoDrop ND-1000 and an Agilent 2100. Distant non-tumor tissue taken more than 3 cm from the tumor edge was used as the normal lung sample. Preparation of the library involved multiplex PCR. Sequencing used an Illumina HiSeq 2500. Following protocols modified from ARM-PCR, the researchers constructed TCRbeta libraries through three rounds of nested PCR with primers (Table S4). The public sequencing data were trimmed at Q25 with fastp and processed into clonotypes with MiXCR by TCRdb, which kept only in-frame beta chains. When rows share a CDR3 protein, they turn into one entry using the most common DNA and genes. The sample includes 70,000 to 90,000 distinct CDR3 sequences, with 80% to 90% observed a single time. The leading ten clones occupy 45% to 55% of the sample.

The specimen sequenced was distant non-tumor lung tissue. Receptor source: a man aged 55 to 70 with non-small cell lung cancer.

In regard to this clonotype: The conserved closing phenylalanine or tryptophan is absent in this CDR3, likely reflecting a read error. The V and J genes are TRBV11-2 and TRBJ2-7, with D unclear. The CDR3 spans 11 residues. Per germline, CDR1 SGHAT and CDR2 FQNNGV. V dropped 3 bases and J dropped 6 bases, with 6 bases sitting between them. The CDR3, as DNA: TGTGCCAGCAGCTTTATGGCCGAGCAGTACATC. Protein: CASSFMAEQYI.

CDR3 coding DNA: TGTGCCAGCAGTCGTGATGACACGGGACTAGCGGGTCGCACCGGGGAGCTGTTTTTT. It specifies CASSRDDTGLAGRTGELFF. The rearrangement uses TRBV11-3 and TRBJ2-2; 12 bases map to TRBD2. The CDR3 runs 19 residues. From germline, CDR1 is SGHNT and CDR2 YENEEA. The junction had 15 bases not matched to a gene; V was cut back by 6 bases and J by 4 bases.

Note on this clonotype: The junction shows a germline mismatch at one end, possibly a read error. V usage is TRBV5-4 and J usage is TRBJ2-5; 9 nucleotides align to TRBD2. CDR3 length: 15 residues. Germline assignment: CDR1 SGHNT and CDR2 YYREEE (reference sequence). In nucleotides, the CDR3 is TGTGCCAGCAGCTTGGCGACTAGCGGACAAGAGACCCAGCACTTC. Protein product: CASSLATSGQETQHF.

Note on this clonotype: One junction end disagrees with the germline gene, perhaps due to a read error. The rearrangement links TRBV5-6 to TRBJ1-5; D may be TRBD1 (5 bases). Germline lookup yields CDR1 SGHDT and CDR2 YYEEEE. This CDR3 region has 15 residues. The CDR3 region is CASSPRGQGLQTQHF. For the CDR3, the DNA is TGTGCCAGCAGCCCGAGAGGGCAGGGACTTCAGACCCAGCATTTT.

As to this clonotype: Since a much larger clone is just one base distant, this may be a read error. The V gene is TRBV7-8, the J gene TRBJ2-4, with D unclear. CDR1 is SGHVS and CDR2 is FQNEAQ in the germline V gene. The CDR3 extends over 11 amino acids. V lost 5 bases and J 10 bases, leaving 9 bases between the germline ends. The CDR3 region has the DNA TGTGCCAGCAGCATTGCCTTTATTCAGTACTTC. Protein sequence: CASSIAFIQYF.

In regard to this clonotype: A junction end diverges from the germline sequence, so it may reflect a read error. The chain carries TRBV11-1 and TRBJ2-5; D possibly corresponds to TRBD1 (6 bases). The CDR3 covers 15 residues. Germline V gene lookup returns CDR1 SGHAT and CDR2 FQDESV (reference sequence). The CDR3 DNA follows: TGTGCCAGCAGCCTCTTCGACAGGAGGAAAGAGACCCAGTATTTC. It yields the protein CASSLFDRRKETQYF. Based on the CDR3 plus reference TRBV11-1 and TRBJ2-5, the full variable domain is EAEVAQSPRYKITEKSQAVAFWCDPISGHATLYWYRQILGQGPELLVQFQDESVVDDSQLPKDRFSAERLKGVDSTLKIQPAELGDSAMYLCASSLFDRRKETQYFGPGTRLLVL.

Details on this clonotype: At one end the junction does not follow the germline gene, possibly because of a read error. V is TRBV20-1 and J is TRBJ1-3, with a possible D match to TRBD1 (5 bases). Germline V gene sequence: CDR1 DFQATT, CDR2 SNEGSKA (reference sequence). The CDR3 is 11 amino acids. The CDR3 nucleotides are TGCAGTGTCAGGGTTTTTGACATCATATATTTC. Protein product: CSVRVFDIIYF.

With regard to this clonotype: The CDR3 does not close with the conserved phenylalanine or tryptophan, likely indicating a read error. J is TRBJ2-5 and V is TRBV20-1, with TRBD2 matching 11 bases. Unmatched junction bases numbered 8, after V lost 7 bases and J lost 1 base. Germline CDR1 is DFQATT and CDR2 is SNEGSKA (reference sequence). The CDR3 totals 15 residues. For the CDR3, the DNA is TGCAGTGGGGGCCCTAGCGGGAGGCTCCAAGAGACCCAGTACCTT. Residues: CSGGPSGRLQETQYL.

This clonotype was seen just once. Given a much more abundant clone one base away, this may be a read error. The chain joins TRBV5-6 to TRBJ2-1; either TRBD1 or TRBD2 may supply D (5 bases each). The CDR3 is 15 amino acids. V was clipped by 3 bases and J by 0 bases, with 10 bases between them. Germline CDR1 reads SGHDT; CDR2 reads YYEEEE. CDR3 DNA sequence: TGTGCCAGCAGCTCGGACACTAGCTCCTACAATGAGCAGTTCTTC. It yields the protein CASSSDTSSYNEQFF.

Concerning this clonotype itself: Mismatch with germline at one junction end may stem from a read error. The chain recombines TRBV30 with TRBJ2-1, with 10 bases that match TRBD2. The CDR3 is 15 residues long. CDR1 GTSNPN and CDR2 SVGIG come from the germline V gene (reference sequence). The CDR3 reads CAWSEPSGGANEQLF. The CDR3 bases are TGTGCCTGGAGTGAGCCCAGCGGGGGGGCGAATGAGCAGCTCTTC.

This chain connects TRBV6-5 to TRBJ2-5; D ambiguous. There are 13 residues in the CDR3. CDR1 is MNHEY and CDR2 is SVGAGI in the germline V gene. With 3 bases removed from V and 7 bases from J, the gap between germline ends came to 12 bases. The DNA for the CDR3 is TGTGCCAGCAGTTATGTGAAGGCGAGGACCCAGTACTTC. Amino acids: CASSYVKARTQYF.

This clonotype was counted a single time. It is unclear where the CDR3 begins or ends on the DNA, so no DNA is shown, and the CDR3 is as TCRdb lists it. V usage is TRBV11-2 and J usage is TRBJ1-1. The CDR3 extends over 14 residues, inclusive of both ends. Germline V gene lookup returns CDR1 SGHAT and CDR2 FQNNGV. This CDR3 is CVSSLVGMGTEVFF.

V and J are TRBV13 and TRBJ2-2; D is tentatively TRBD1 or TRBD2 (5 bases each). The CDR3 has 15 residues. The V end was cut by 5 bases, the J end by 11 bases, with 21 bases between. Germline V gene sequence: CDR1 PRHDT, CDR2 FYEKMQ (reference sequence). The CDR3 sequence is CASSIARGAVGELFF. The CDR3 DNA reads TGTGCCAGCAGCATAGCCCGGGGCGCCGTCGGAGAGCTGTTTTTT.

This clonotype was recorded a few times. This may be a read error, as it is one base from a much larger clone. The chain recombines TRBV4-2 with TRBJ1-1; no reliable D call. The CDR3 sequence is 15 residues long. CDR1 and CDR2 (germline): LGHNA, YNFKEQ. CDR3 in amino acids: CASNQAEGLNTEAFF. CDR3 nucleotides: TGTGCCAGCAACCAAGCGGAGGGTTTGAACACTGAAGCTTTCTTT.

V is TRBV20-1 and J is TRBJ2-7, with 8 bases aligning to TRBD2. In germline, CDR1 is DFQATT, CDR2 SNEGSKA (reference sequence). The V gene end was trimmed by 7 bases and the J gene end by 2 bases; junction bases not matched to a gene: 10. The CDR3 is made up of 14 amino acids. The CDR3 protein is CSVGMAGGPYEQYF. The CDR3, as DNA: TGCAGTGTCGGCATGGCGGGAGGCCCCTACGAGCAGTACTTC.

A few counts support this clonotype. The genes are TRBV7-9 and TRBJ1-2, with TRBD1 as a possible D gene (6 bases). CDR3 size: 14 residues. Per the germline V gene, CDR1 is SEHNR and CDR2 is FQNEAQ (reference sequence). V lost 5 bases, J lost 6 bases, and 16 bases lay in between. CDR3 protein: CASSPSGASHGYTF. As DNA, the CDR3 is TGTGCCAGCAGCCCTTCGGGGGCTAGCCATGGCTACACCTTC.

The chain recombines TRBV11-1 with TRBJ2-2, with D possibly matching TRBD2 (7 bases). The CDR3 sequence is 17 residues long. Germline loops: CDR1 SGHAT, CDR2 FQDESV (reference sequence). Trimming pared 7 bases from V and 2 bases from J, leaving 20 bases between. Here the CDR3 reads CASIRTRGGANTGELFF. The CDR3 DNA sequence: TGTGCCAGCATCCGGACTAGAGGGGGGGCTAACACCGGGGAGCTGTTTTTT.

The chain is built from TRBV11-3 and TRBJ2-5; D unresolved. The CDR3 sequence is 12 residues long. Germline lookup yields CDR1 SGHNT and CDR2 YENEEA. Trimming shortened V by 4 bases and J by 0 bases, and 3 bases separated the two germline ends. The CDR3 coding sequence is TGTGCCAGCAGCTCGCACCAAGAGACCCAGTACTTC. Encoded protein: CASSSHQETQYF.

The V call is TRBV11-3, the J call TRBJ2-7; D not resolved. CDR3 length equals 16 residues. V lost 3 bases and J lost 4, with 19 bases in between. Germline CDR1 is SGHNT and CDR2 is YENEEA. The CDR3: CASSFLTPILGYEQYF. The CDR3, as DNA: TGTGCCAGCAGCTTCCTTACACCGATCCTCGGATACGAGCAGTACTTC.